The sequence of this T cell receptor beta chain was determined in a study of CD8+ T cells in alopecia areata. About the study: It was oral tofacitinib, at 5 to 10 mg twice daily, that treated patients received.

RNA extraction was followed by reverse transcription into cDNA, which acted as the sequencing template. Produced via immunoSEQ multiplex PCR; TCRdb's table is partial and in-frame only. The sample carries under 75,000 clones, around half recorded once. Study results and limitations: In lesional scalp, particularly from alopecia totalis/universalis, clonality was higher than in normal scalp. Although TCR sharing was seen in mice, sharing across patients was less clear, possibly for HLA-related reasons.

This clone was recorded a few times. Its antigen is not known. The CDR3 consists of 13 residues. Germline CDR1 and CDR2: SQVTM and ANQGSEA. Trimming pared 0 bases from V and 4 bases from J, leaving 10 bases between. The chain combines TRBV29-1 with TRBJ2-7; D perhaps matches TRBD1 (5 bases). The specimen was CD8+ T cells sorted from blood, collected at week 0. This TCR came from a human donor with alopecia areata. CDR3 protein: CSVEDARGYEQYF. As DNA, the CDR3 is TGCAGCGTTGAAGATGCAAGGGGTTACGAGCAGTACTTC.